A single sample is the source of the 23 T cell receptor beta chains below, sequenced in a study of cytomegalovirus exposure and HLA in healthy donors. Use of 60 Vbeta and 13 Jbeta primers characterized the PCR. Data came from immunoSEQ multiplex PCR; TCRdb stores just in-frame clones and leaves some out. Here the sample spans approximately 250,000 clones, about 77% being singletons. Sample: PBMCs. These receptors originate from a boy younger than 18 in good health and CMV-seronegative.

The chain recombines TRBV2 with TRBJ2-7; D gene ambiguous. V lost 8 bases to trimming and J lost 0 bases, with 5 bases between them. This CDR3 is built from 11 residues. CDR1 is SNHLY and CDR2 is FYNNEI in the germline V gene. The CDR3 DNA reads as TGTGCCAGCCACTACTCCTACGAGCAGTACTTC. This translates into CASHYSYEQYF.

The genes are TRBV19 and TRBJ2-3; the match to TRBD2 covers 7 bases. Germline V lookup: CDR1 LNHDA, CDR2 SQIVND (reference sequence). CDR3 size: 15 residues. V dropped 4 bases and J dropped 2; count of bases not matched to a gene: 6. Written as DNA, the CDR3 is TGTGCCAGTAGTACTCACCGGGGGGTCACAGATACGCAGTATTTT. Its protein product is CASSTHRGVTDTQYF.

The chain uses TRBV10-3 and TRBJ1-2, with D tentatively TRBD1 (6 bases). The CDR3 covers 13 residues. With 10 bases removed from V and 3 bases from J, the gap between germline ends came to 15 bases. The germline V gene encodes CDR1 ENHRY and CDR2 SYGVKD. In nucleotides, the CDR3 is TGTGCCAACTCCGGGACATCAGACTATGGCTACACCTTC. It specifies CANSGTSDYGYTF.

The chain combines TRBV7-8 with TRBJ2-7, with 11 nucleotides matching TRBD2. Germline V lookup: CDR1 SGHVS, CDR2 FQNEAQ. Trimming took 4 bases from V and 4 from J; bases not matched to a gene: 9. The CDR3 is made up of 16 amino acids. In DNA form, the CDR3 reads TGTGCCAGCAGCTGGGCTCCGGGACTAGCGGTTTACGAGCAGTACTTC. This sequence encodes CASSWAPGLAVYEQYF.

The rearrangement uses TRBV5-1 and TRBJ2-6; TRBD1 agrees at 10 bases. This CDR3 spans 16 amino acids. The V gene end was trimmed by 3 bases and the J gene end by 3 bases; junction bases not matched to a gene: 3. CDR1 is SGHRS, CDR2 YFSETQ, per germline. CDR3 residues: CASSWTGGVGANVLTF. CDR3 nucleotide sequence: TGCGCCAGCAGCTGGACAGGGGGTGTTGGGGCCAACGTCCTGACTTTC.

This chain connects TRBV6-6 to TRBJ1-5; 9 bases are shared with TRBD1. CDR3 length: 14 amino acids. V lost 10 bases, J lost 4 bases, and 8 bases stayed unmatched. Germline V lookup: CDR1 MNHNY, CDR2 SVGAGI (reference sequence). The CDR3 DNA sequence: TGTGCCATTCGGCGGACAGGGGAGAATCAGCCCCAGCATTTT. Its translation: CAIRRTGENQPQHF.

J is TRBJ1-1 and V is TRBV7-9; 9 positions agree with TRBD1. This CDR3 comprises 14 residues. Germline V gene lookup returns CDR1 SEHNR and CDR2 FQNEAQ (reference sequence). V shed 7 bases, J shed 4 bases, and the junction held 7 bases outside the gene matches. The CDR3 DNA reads TGTGCCAGCAAACGGGGACAGGGCGCCACTGAAGCTTTCTTT. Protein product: CASKRGQGATEAFF.

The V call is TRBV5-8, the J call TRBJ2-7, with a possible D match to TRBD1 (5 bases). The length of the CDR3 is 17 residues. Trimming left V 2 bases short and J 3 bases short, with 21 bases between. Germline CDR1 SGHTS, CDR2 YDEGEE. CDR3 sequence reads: CASSLNLGQGFFYEQYF. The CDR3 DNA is TGTGCCAGCAGCTTAAATCTGGGGCAGGGATTTTTCTACGAGCAGTACTTC.

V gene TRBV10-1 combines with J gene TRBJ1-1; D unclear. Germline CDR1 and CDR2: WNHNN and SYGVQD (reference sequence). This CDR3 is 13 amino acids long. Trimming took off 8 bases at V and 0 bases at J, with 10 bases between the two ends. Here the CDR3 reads CASRTGMNTEAFF. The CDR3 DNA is TGCGCCAGCCGAACCGGGATGAACACTGAAGCTTTCTTT.

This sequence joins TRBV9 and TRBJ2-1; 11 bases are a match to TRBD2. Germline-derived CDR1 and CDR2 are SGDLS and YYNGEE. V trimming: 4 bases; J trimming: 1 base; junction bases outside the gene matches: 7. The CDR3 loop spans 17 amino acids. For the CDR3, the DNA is TGTGCCAGCAGCAAAAACGGACTAGCGGGTTCCTACAATGAGCAGTTCTTC. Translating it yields CASSKNGLAGSYNEQFF.

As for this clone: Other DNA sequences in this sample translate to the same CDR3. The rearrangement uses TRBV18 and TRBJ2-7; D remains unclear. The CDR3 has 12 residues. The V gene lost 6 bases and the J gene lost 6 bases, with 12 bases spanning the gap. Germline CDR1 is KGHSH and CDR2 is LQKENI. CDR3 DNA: TGTGCCAGCTCTTATCCCAGGTCCGAGCAGTACTTC. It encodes CASSYPRSEQYF. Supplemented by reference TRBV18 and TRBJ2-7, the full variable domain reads NAGVMQNPRHLVRRRGQEARLRCSPMKGHSHVYWYRQLPEEGLKFMVYLQKENIIDESGMPKERFSAEFPKEGPSILRIQQVVRGDSAAYFCASSYPRSEQYFGPGTRLTVT.

For the CDR3, the DNA is TGTGCCAACCCGGGACTAGCGGACCTAGAGGTTGAGCAGTTCTTC. Amino acids: CANPGLADLEVEQFF. The rearrangement links TRBV21-1 to TRBJ2-1; TRBD2, the table's D call, lacks a check against the DNA. TRBV21-1 is recorded as a pseudogene. This CDR3 spans 15 amino acids.

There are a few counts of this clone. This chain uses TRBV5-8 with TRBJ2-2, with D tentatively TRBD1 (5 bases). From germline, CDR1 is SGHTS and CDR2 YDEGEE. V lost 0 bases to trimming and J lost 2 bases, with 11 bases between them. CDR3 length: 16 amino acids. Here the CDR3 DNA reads TGTGCCAGCAGCTTGGGACGCGACAGAAACACCGGGGAGCTGTTTTTT. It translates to CASSLGRDRNTGELFF.

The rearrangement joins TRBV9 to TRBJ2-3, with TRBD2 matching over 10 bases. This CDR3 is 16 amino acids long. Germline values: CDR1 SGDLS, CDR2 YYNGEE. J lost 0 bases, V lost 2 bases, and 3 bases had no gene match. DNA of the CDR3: TGTGCCAGCAGCGTCGGACTAGCGGATAGCACAGATACGCAGTATTTT. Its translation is CASSVGLADSTDTQYF.

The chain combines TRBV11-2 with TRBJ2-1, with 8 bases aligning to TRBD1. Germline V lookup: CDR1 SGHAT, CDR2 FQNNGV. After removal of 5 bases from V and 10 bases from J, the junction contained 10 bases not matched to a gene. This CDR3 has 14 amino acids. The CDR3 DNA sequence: TGTGCCAGCAGCGTGGACAGGGATTTTTGGGAGCAGTTCTTC. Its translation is CASSVDRDFWEQFF.

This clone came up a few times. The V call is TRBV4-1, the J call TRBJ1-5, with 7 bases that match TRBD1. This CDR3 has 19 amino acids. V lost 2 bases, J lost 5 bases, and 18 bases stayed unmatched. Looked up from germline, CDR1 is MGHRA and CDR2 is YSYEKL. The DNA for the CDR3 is TGCGCCAGCAGCCAATCGTTTAAGGTTAACCCCCAGGGGGATCAGCCCCAGCATTTT. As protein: CASSQSFKVNPQGDQPQHF.

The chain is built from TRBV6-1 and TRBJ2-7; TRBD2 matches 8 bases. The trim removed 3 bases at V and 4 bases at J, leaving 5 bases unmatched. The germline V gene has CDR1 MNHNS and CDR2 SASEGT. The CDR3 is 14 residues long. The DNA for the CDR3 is TGTGCCAGCAGTGAGTCGCTAGCGGGTTACGAGCAGTACTTC. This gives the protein CASSESLAGYEQYF.

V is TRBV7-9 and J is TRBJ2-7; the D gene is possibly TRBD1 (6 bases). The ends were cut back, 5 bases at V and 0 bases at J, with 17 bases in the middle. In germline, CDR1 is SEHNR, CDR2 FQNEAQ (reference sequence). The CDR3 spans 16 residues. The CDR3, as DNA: TGTGCCAGCAGCCCACCGCTAGGGGACAACTCCTACGAGCAGTACTTC. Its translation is CASSPPLGDNSYEQYF. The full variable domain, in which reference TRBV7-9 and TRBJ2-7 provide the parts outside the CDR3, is DTGVSQNPRHKITKRGQNVTFRCDPISEHNRLYWYRQTLGQGPEFLTYFQNEAQLEKSRLLSDRFSAERPKGSFSTLEIQRTEQGDSAMYLCASSPPLGDNSYEQYFGPGTRLTVT.

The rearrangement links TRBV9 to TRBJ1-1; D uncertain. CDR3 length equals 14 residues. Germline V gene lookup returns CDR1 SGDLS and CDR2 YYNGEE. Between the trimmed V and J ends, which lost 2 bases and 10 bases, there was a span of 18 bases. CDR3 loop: CASSVGQTTPGAFF. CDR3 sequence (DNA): TGTGCCAGCAGCGTTGGGCAGACGACCCCTGGAGCTTTCTTT.

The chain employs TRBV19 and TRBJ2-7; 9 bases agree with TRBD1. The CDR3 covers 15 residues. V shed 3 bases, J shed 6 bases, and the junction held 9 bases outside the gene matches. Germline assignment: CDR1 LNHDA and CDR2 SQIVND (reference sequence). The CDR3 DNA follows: TGTGCCAGTAGTATGGGCCGGGACAGGGACCCCGAGCAGTACTTC. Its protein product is CASSMGRDRDPEQYF. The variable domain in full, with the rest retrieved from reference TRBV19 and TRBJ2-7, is DGGITQSPKYLFRKEGQNVTLSCEQNLNHDAMYWYRQDPGQGLRLIYYSQIVNDFQKGDIAEGYSVSREKKESFPLTVTSAQKNPTAFYLCASSMGRDRDPEQYFGPGTRLTVT.

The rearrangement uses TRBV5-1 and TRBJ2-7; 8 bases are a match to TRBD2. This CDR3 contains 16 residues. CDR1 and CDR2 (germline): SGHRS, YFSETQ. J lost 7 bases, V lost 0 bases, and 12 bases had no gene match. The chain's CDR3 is CASSLETGTRWGEQYF. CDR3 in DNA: TGCGCCAGCAGCTTGGAAACTGGGACTAGATGGGGAGAGCAGTACTTC.

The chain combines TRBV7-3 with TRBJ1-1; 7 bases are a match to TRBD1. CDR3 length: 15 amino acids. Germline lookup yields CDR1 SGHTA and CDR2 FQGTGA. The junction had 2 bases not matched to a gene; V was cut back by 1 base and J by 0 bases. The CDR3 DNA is TGTGCCAGCAGCTTAAGGGGGACAGTGAACACTGAAGCTTTCTTT. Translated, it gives CASSLRGTVNTEAFF.

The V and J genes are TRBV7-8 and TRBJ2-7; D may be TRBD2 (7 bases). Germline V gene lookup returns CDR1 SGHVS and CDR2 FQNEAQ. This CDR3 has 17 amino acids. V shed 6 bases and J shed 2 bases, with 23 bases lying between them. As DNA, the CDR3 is TGTGCCAGCAGTTCAGTAGGCGGGGGACATACAACCTACGAGCAGTACTTC. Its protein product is CASSSVGGGHTTYEQYF. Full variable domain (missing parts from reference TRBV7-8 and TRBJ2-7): GAGVSQSPRYKVAKRGQDVALRCDPISGHVSLFWYQQALGQGPEFLTYFQNEAQLDKSGLPSDRFFAERPEGSVSTLKIQRTQQEDSAVYLCASSSVGGGHTTYEQYFGPGTRLTVT.